The clone carrying this TCR beta chain was seen once. The sample originates from a study of blood T cell repertoires in COVID-19. On the study more broadly: Both acute and convalescent COVID-19 samples were obtained from the United States, Italy and Spain. T cells, B-cell-depleted T cells, or PBMCs supplied cDNA or gDNA.

In the authors' workflow: Amplified reference gene primers provided the basis for estimating nucleated cell counts. Assay used: immunoSEQ multiplex PCR; TCRdb lists only in-frame clones, some missing. V and J calls and clone size are those listed in that table; D and trimming were worked out from the DNA. This sample yields 100,000 to 150,000 clones, of which 75% to 90% are seen a single time; 25% to 30% belongs to the top ten. Germline CDR1 reads SNHLY; CDR2 reads FYNNEI. The CDR3 runs to 15 residues. V lost 7 bases and J 1 base, leaving 16 bases between the germline ends. This TCR was sampled from a woman in her 70s with acute or convalescent COVID-19. Sequenced sample: peripheral blood. V and J are TRBV2 and TRBJ1-1, with a weak D call TRBD1 (5 bases). CDR3 coding DNA: TGTGCCAGCACACGGGGGGGTTGGGGGAACACTGAAGCTTTCTTT. Amino acid sequence: CASTRGGWGNTEAFF.